The 22 T cell receptor beta chains below all came from one sample that was sequenced in a study of T cells in Graves' hyperthyroidism and ophthalmopathy. RNA transcripts were the template for amplifying TCR beta CDR3 regions. Carried out on the TCR CDR3, a first-round RT-PCR used the HTBI primer set. TCRdb processed the multiplex PCR reads anew with MiXCR; each CDR3 protein has one entry. In the table there are over 350,000 distinct CDR3 sequences, more than 12% of which are singletons. Sample: blood. The receptors originated from a man aged 50-60 years with Graves' ophthalmopathy.

This clonotype was recorded many times. The chain employs TRBV18 and TRBJ2-3, with TRBD1 as a possible D gene (5 bases). Deletions cut 1 base from V and 4 bases from J, with 15 bases between. Germline values: CDR1 KGHSH, CDR2 LQKENI. This CDR3 is built from 16 residues. CDR3 DNA sequence: TGTGCCAGCTCACCACAATGGCAGGGTACCGCAGATACGCAGTATTTT. Amino acids: CASSPQWQGTADTQYF. The complete variable domain, with remaining parts taken from reference TRBV18 and TRBJ2-3, reads NAGVMQNPRHLVRRRGQEARLRCSPMKGHSHVYWYRQLPEEGLKFMVYLQKENIIDESGMPKERFSAEFPKEGPSILRIQQVVRGDSAAYFCASSPQWQGTADTQYFGPGTRLTVL.

This clonotype occurred many times. J is TRBJ2-1 and V is TRBV28; 8 bases agree with TRBD2. Germline V gene lookup returns CDR1 MDHEN and CDR2 SYDVKM. Trimming cost V 3 bases and J 8 bases; bases outside gene matches: 9. The CDR3 is 15 residues long. CDR3 loop: CASSLVPGGPDEQFF. CDR3 DNA sequence: TGTGCCAGCAGTTTGGTGCCGGGAGGGCCGGATGAGCAGTTCTTC.

The gene calls are TRBV10-2 and TRBJ2-7, with D perhaps matching TRBD1 or TRBD2 (5 bases each). There are 14 residues in the CDR3. The germline CDR1 and CDR2 sequences are WSHSY and SAAADI. The germline V and J ends were trimmed by 6 bases and 2 bases, with 14 bases remaining between them. In nucleotides, the CDR3 is TGCGCCAGCAGACTCGGGGCAGGTCCCTACGAGCAGTACTTC. Its protein is CASRLGAGPYEQYF.

The table lists this clonotype with many counts. The chain uses TRBV10-2 and TRBJ1-1; no definite D call. V gave up 2 bases and J gave up 0 bases, with 7 bases separating them. This CDR3 has 14 residues. Germline assignment: CDR1 WSHSY and CDR2 SAAADI. The CDR3 protein is CASSERRMNTEAFF. CDR3 bases: TGCGCCAGCAGTGAGCGGCGGATGAACACTGAAGCTTTCTTT.

This clonotype occurred a few times. J is TRBJ2-6 and V is TRBV19; tentatively, D is TRBD2 (5 bases). This CDR3 spans 18 amino acids. V lost 5 bases, J lost 0 bases, and 17 bases lay in between. The germline V gene encodes CDR1 LNHDA and CDR2 SQIVND (reference sequence). Written as DNA, the CDR3 is TGTGCCAGTAGTGCACTCCGGGATAGCCGCTCTGGGGCCAACGTCCTGACTTTC. It translates to CASSALRDSRSGANVLTF.

This clonotype has more than one count but fewer than ten. The chain combines TRBV7-2 with TRBJ2-1, with D possibly TRBD2 on 5 matching bases. The CDR3 covers 15 residues. Germline values: CDR1 SGHTA, CDR2 FQGNSA. Between the trimmed V and J ends, which lost 5 bases and 0 bases, there was a span of 11 bases. CDR3 sequence (DNA): TGTACCAGCAGCCGACCGGGGAGCTCCTACAATGAGCAGTTCTTC. This codes for CTSSRPGSSYNEQFF.

The V gene is TRBV11-2, the J gene TRBJ2-7, with D perhaps TRBD1 or TRBD2 (5 bases each). Between the trimmed V and J ends, which lost 8 bases and 6 bases, there was a span of 20 bases. Germline V gene lookup returns CDR1 SGHAT and CDR2 FQNNGV. CDR3 length: 14 residues. For the CDR3, the DNA is TGTGCCAGCTTTTCGATAGGGCGTGGGGGCGAGCAGTACTTC. This gives the protein CASFSIGRGGEQYF.

This clonotype was counted ten times or more. The chain joins TRBV7-2 to TRBJ2-5; tentative D call: TRBD1 (7 bases). CDR1 and CDR2 (germline): SGHTA, FQGNSA. V gave up 2 bases and J gave up 5 bases, with 18 bases separating them. This CDR3 contains 16 residues. The CDR3 sequence: CASSLSFSGGLETQYF. CDR3 DNA: TGTGCCAGCAGCTTAAGCTTTTCAGGGGGGCTGGAGACCCAGTACTTC.

This clonotype was observed many times. This chain joins TRBV3-1 and TRBJ1-6; 8 nucleotides align to TRBD1. This CDR3 has 14 amino acids. Looked up from germline, CDR1 is LGHDT and CDR2 is YNNKEL (reference sequence). V lost 6 bases to trimming and J lost 11 bases; unmatched junction nucleotides: 9. CDR3 nucleotides: TGTGCCAGCAGAGACAGGGGAATGCAAGCACCCCTCCACTTT. Amino acid sequence: CASRDRGMQAPLHF.

This clonotype came up a few times. The rearrangement joins TRBV7-8 to TRBJ2-1, with 11 bases matching TRBD2. This CDR3 has 17 amino acids. Germline CDR1 SGHVS, CDR2 FQNEAQ. V shed 2 bases and J 4 bases; nucleotides not matched to a gene: 7. CDR3 sequence reads: CASSLLVAGGPYNEQFF. The CDR3 bases are TGTGCCAGCAGCTTATTAGTAGCGGGGGGGCCTTACAATGAGCAGTTCTTC.

This clonotype was recorded many times. The V call is TRBV12-3 or TRBV12-4, the J call TRBJ2-7; possible D gene TRBD1, 5 bases. The CDR3 sequence is 13 residues long. Between the trimmed V and J ends, which lost 3 bases and 3 bases, there was a span of 9 bases. In DNA, the CDR3 is TGTGCCAGCAGTTTTTCAGGGTACTACGAGCAGTACTTC. As protein: CASSFSGYYEQYF.

Written as DNA, the CDR3 is TGTGCCACCAGCAGGGACAGGGCGAACACCGGGGAGCTGTTTTTT. Its translation: CATSRDRANTGELFF. The rearrangement uses TRBV15 and TRBJ2-2; 8 bases agree with TRBD1. CDR3 length equals 15 residues. V was clipped by 3 bases and J by 0 bases; unmatched bases: 0. In germline, CDR1 is LNHNV, CDR2 YYDKDF (reference sequence).

There are many counts of this clonotype. The genes are TRBV30 and TRBJ1-6; D remains ambiguous. The CDR3 covers 15 residues. V was shortened by 2 bases and J by 10 bases, with 18 bases between the two germline ends. CDR1 GTSNPN and CDR2 SVGIG come from the germline V gene (reference sequence). Here the CDR3 DNA reads TGTGCCTGGAGTCCCTGGAATCAGTTGGGGTCACCCCTCCACTTT. Protein sequence: CAWSPWNQLGSPLHF. Full variable domain (remainder filled in from reference TRBV30 and TRBJ1-6): SQTIHQWPATLVQPVGSPLSLECTVEGTSNPNLYWYRQAAGRGLQLLFYSVGIGQISSEVPQNLSASRPQDRQFILSSKKLLLSDSGFYLCAWSPWNQLGSPLHFGNGTRLTVT.

At least ten counts were recorded for this clonotype. This sequence joins TRBV7-6 and TRBJ2-1; D gene unclear. CDR3 length: 14 amino acids. Germline CDR1 SGHVS, CDR2 FNYEAQ. V dropped 1 base and J dropped 5 bases, with 9 bases sitting between them. DNA of the CDR3: TGTGCCAGCAGCTTAGAAGGGCAGAACAATGAGCAGTTCTTC. Translating gives CASSLEGQNNEQFF.

This clonotype was counted many times. The rearrangement links TRBV29-1 to TRBJ2-7; 10 bases agree with TRBD1. Germline CDR1 SQVTM, CDR2 ANQGSEA. Trimming took 7 bases from V and 5 from J; bases not matched to a gene: 5. The CDR3 totals 12 residues. CDR3 sequence: CSARQGAHEQYF. DNA of the CDR3: TGCAGCGCGCGACAGGGGGCCCACGAGCAGTACTTC.

This clonotype was found many times. The chain carries TRBV5-1 and TRBJ1-1, with D tentatively TRBD1 (5 bases). Trimming removed 5 bases at V and 7 bases at J, with 12 bases between. The CDR3 has 12 residues. Germline assignment: CDR1 SGHRS and CDR2 YFSETQ. The CDR3 spells CASSQDSLEAFF. The CDR3 coding sequence is TGCGCCAGCAGTCAAGACAGCCTTGAAGCTTTCTTT.

The chain uses TRBV11-2 and TRBJ2-3; the D is unclear. Trimming shortened V by 4 bases and J by 2 bases, and 4 bases separated the two germline ends. This CDR3 contains 12 residues. In germline, CDR1 is SGHAT, CDR2 FQNNGV. The CDR3 region has the DNA TGTGCCAGCAGCTCGATCACAGATACGCAGTATTTT. Translating it yields CASSSITDTQYF.

This clonotype was counted only a few times. The chain carries TRBV6-2 or TRBV6-3 and TRBJ2-1, with 9 bases that match TRBD2. The germline gives CDR1 MNHEY, CDR2 SVGEGT. The CDR3 has 15 amino acids. V lost 10 bases to trimming and J lost 6 bases; unmatched junction nucleotides: 13. This chain's CDR3 is CATSHGAGGPNEQFF. CDR3 DNA: TGTGCCACCAGCCATGGGGCGGGAGGGCCCAATGAGCAGTTCTTC.

This clonotype was observed a few times. The chain recombines TRBV6-7 with TRBJ1-4; D remains ambiguous. TRBV6-7 falls under the ORF class, with uncertain function. CDR3 length: 16 amino acids. The V gene lost 6 bases and the J gene lost 6 bases, with 20 bases spanning the gap. The CDR3: CASSPRMGERHEKLFF. The CDR3 DNA is TGTGCCAGCAGCCCGCGAATGGGAGAACGGCATGAAAAACTGTTTTTT.

The DNA of the CDR3 is TGTGCCAGCAGTTCCCCTCCGGGTGGTCAGCCCCAGCATTTT. Amino acid sequence: CASSSPPGGQPQHF. This chain uses TRBV27 with TRBJ1-5; D gene uncertain. Germline values: CDR1 MNHEY, CDR2 SMNVEV (reference sequence). The CDR3 contains 14 residues. Between the trimmed V and J ends, which lost 4 bases and 6 bases, there was a span of 13 bases.

This clonotype was seen at least ten times. The CDR3 is CASSITGGSSPLHF. In nucleotides, the CDR3 is TGTGCCAGCAGTATAACCGGGGGTAGTTCACCCCTCCACTTT. The gene calls are TRBV7-2 and TRBJ1-6; D might be TRBD1 (5 bases). The CDR3 is made up of 14 amino acids. The germline CDR1 and CDR2 sequences are SGHTA and FQGNSA. Trimming removed 6 bases from V and 9 bases from J, with 15 bases in between.

The rearrangement joins TRBV11-2 to TRBJ1-1; no firm D call. The germline V gene encodes CDR1 SGHAT and CDR2 FQNNGV. V dropped 6 bases and J dropped 3 bases, with 8 bases sitting between them. The CDR3 is 12 amino acids. DNA for the CDR3: TGTGCCAGCAGTCTACAGTACACTGAAGCTTTCTTT. This codes for CASSLQYTEAFF.